This TCR beta chain was retrieved from a study of cytomegalovirus exposure and HLA in healthy donors. This CDR3 is built from 17 residues. The J segment lost 6 bases and the V segment lost 4 bases, leaving 11 bases of the junction unmatched. Germline CDR1 reads SGHDN; CDR2 reads FVKESK. It was with 60 Vbeta and 13 Jbeta primers that the PCR ran. The table came from immunoSEQ multiplex PCR; TCRdb's copy has only in-frame clones and leaves some out. This sample has over 200,000 clones, with more than 75% found just once. The source is a human donor in good health. Sequencing input: PBMCs. The chain employs TRBV14 and TRBJ2-2, with 10 bases lining up with TRBD2. CDR3 sequence: CASSLRTGTSVAGELFF. CDR3 DNA sequence: TGTGCCAGCAGCCTAAGAACCGGGACTAGCGTAGCCGGGGAGCTGTTTTTT.